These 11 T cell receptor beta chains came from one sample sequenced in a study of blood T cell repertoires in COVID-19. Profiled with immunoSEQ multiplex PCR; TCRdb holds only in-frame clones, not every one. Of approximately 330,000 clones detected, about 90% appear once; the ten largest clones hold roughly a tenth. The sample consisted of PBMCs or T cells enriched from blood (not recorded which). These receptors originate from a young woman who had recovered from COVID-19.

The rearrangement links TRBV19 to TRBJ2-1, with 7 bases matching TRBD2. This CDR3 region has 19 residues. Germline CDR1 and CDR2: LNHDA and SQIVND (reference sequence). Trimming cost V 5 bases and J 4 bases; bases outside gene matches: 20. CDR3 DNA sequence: TGTGCCAGTAGTCCGACCCCACCGTGGGGGGGAGACGGTTACAATGAGCAGTTCTTC. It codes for CASSPTPPWGGDGYNEQFF.

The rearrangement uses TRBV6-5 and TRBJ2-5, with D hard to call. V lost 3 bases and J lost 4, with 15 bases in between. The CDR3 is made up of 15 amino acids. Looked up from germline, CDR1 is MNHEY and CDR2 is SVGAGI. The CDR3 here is CASSYISSGRETQYF. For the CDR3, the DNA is TGTGCCAGCAGTTATATATCATCGGGTCGAGAGACCCAGTACTTC.

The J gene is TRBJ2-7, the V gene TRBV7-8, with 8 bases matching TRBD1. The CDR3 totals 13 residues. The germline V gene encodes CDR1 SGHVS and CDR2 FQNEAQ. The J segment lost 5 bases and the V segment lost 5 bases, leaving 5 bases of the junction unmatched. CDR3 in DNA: TGTGCCAGCAGCACCCGACAGGGGAACGAGCAGTACTTC. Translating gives CASSTRQGNEQYF.

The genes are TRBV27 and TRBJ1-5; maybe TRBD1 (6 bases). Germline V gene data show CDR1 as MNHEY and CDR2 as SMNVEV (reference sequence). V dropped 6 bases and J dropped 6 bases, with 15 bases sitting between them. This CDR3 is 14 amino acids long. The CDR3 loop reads CASSDSGGGQPQHF. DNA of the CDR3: TGTGCCAGCAGCGATAGCGGGGGCGGTCAGCCCCAGCATTTT.

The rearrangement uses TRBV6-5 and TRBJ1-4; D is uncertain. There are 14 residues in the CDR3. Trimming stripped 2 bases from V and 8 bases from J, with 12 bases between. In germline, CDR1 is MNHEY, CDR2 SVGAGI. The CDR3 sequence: CASSYVGVGEKLFF. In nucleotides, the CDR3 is TGTGCCAGCAGTTACGTCGGGGTGGGGGAAAAACTGTTTTTT.

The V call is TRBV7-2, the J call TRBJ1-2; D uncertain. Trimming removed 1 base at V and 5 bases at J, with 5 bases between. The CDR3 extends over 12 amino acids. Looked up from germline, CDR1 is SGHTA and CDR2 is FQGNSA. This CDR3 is CASSLDKYGYTF. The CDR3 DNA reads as TGTGCCAGCAGCTTAGACAAATATGGCTACACCTTC.

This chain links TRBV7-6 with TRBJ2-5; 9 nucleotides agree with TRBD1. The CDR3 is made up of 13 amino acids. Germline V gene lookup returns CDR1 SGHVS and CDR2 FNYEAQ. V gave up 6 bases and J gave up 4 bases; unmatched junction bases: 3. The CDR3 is CASSWTGAETQYF. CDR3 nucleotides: TGTGCCAGCAGTTGGACAGGGGCAGAGACCCAGTACTTC.

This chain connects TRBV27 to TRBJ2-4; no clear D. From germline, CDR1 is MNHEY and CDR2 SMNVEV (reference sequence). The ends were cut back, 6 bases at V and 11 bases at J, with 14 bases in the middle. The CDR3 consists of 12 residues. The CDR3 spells CASSADVRVQYF. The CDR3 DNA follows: TGTGCCAGCAGCGCCGATGTTCGGGTTCAGTACTTC.

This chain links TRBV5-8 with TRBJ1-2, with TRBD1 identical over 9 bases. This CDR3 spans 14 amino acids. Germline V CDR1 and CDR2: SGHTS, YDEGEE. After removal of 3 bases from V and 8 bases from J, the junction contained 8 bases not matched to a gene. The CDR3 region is CASSSTGGSSGYTF. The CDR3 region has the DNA TGTGCCAGCAGCTCCACAGGGGGCTCCAGCGGCTACACCTTC.

For the CDR3, the DNA is TGCGCCAGCAGCCCCGAGGGACAGGATCAGCCCCAGCATTTT. The encoded protein is CASSPEGQDQPQHF. The chain recombines TRBV5-1 with TRBJ1-5, with 8 bases aligning to TRBD1. The CDR3 covers 14 residues. Germline values: CDR1 SGHRS, CDR2 YFSETQ. J lost 5 bases, V lost 4 bases, and 5 bases had no gene match.

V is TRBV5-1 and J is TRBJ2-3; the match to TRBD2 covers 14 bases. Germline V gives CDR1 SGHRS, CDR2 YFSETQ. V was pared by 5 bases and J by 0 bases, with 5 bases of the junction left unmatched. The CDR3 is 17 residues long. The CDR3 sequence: CASSRRTSGGSTDTQYF. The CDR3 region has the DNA TGCGCCAGCAGTCGTAGGACTAGCGGGGGGAGCACAGATACGCAGTATTTT.